Each of the 6 T cell receptor beta chains below was sequenced from the same sample in a study of identical twins. TCRdb fed the 5' RACE reads into MiXCR, producing one record per CDR3 protein. The table lists 240,000 or so distinct CDR3 sequences, roughly 10% of them singletons. Material for sequencing was memory T cells sorted from blood. The receptors originated from a man aged 50 to 60 in good health.

This clonotype was counted many times. CDR3 DNA: TGCAGCGTCTGCGGGGGGCGCGACGGGGATTACAATGAGCAGTTCTTC. It encodes CSVCGGRDGDYNEQFF. The chain employs TRBV29-1 and TRBJ2-1, with TRBD2 identical over 8 bases. CDR3 length: 16 residues. CDR1 and CDR2 from the germline V gene are SQVTM and ANQGSEA. The V and J ends lost 6 bases and 4 bases, in that order; junction bases with no gene match: 14.

The gene calls are TRBV25-1 and TRBJ1-1, with D tentatively TRBD1 (5 bases). Germline loops: CDR1 MGHDK, CDR2 SYGVNS. The CDR3 totals 15 residues. V was shortened by 3 bases and J by 5 bases, with 16 bases between the two germline ends. The CDR3 is CASSDMRGWGTEAFF. Written as DNA, the CDR3 is TGTGCCAGCAGTGATATGCGGGGTTGGGGGACTGAAGCTTTCTTT.

This clonotype is medium-sized by share. Here the CDR3 reads CASSFGSGQAKEQYF. The CDR3 DNA follows: TGTGCCAGCAGCTTTGGTTCGGGACAGGCGAAAGAGCAGTACTTC. The chain has TRBV7-2 and TRBJ2-7, with 8 bases that match TRBD1. The CDR3 is 15 amino acids. Trimming cost V 3 bases and J 7 bases; bases outside gene matches: 11. Germline CDR1 reads SGHTA; CDR2 reads FQGNSA.

This clonotype has a count of ten or more. The rearrangement uses TRBV2 and TRBJ2-1; perhaps TRBD1 as D (7 bases). The CDR3 is 14 amino acids. In germline, CDR1 is SNHLY, CDR2 FYNNEI. Trimming removed 6 bases at V and 3 bases at J, with 12 bases between. The CDR3 DNA reads TGTGCCAGCAGGGAGGGGGCCCACTACAATGAGCAGTTCTTC. Its protein product is CASREGAHYNEQFF.

This clonotype was recorded at least ten times. This rearrangement joins TRBV2 to TRBJ2-1; 10 positions agree with TRBD2. With V trimmed by 6 bases and J by 0 bases, 8 bases remained unmatched. The CDR3 runs to 17 residues. The germline CDR1 and CDR2 sequences are SNHLY and FYNNEI. The CDR3 bases are TGTGCCAGCAGACCTCTAGCGGGAGTAAGCTCCTACAATGAGCAGTTCTTC. Encoded protein: CASRPLAGVSSYNEQFF.

For this clonotype: A clone one base away is much larger, so this may be a read error. The chain carries TRBV6-2 or TRBV6-3 and TRBJ2-7; D tentatively fits TRBD1 or TRBD2 (5 bases each). V dropped 2 bases and J dropped 2 bases, with 7 bases sitting between them. CDR1 is MNHEY, CDR2 SVGEGT, per germline. The CDR3 has 13 amino acids. CDR3 residues: CASSYRGPYEQYF. The CDR3 nucleotides are TGTGCCAGCAGTTACAGGGGACCCTACGAGCAGTACTTC.